The entry below describes one T cell receptor beta chain. Clones were read by immunoSEQ multiplex PCR, and TCRdb kept only the in-frame ones, dropping some. The sample contains 97,000 or so clones, around 84% of which appear only once. CDR3 length equals 13 residues. Germline CDR1 and CDR2: LNHDA and SQIVND (reference sequence). Trimming took off 3 bases at V and 4 bases at J, with 9 bases between the two ends. The data were obtained in a study of blood T cell repertoires in COVID-19. The source is a human donor in a cohort sampled during active COVID-19. Material: peripheral blood. This chain uses TRBV19 with TRBJ1-1; unclear D gene. The CDR3 region is CASSMRSVTEAFF. The CDR3 DNA reads TGTGCCAGTAGTATGCGGTCGGTCACTGAAGCTTTCTTT.